This T cell receptor (beta chain) was found in a study of graft-versus-host responses after intestinal transplantation. Study observations and caveats: Declines in HvG clones occurring early post-transplant were associated with peak circulating GvH clone levels. GvH clones detected in recipient marrow included some appearing first in ileum or blood.

Data came from immunoSEQ multiplex PCR; TCRdb stores just in-frame clones and leaves some out. The data contain approximately 86,000 clones, around 92% of them singletons. In regard to this clone: What it binds is unknown. The junction differs from germline at one of its ends, possibly a read error.

Sequencing used unstimulated CD8+ T cells sorted from spleen or lymph node cells, obtained before transplant. This clonotype was obtained from a human donor who was the organ donor for an intestinal transplant.

CDR3 protein: CASREAGTGKIEQYF. The CDR3 DNA reads TGTGCCAGCAGGGAAGCCGGGACTGGAAAGATCGAGCAGTACTTC. The rearrangement uses TRBV6-1 and TRBJ2-7, with D perhaps matching TRBD2 (6 bases). Germline V gives CDR1 MNHNS, CDR2 SASEGT. The CDR3 sequence is 15 residues long.